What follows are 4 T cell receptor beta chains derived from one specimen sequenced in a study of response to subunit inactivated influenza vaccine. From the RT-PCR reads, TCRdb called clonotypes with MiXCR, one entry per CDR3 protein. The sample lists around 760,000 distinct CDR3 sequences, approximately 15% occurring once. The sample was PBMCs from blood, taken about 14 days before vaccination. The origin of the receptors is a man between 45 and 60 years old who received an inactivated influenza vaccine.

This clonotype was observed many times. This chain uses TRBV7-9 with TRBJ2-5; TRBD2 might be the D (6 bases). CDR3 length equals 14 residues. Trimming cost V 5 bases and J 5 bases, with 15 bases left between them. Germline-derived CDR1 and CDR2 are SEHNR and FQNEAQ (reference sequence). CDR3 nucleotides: TGTGCCAGCAGCCGCTCGGGAGTAGGGGAGACCCAGTACTTC. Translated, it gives CASSRSGVGETQYF.

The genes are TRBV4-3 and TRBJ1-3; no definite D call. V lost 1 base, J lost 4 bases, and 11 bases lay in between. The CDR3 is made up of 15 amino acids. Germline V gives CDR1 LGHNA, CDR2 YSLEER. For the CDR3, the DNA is TGCGCCAGCAGCCAAGGGTCTAACGGGGGAAACACCATATATTTT. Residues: CASSQGSNGGNTIYF.

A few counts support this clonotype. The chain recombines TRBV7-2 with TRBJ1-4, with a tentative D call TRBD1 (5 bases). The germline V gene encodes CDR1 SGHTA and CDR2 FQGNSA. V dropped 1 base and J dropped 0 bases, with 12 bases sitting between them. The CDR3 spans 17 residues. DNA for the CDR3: TGTGCCAGCAGCTTAGACGCCAGGGCCGCAACTAATGAAAAACTGTTTTTT. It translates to CASSLDARAATNEKLFF.

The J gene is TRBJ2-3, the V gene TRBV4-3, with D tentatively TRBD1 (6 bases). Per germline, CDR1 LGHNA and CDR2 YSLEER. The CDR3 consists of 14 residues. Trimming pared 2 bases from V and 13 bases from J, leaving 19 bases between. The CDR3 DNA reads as TGCGCCAGCAGCCAAACAACCGGGACATTGTCGGAGTATTTT. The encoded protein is CASSQTTGTLSEYF.